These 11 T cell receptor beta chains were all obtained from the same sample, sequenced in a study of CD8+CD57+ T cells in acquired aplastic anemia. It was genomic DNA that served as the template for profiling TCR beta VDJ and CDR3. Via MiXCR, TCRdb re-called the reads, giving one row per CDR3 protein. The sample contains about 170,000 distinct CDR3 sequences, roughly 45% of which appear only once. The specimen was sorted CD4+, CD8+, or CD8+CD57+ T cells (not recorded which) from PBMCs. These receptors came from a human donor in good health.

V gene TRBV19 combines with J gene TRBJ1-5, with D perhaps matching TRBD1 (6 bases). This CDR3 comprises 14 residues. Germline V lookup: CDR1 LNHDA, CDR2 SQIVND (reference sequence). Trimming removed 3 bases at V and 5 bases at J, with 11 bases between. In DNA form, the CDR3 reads TGTGCCAGTAGTATCGGACAGCGATATCAGCCCCAGCATTTT. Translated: CASSIGQRYQPQHF.

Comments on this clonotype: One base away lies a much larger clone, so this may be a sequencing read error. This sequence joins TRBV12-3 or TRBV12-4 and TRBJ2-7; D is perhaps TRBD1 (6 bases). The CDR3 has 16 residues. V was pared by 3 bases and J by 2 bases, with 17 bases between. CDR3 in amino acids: CASSFDAGGGTYEQYF. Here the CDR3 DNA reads TGTGCCAGCAGTTTTGATGCTGGGGGCGGAACCTACGAGCAGTACTTC.

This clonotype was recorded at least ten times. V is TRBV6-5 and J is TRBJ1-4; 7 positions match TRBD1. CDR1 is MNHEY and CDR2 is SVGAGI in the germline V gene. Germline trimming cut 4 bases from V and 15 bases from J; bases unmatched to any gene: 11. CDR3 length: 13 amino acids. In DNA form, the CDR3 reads TGTGCCAGCAGTTCCCAAAGGACAGGATCATTGTTTTTT. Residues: CASSSQRTGSLFF.

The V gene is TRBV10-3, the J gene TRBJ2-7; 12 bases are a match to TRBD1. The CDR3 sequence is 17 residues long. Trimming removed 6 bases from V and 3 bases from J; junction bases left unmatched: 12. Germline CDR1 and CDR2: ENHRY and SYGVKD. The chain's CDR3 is CAISRKGQGAGGYEQYF. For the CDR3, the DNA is TGTGCCATCAGCCGGAAGGGACAGGGGGCGGGAGGCTACGAGCAGTACTTC.

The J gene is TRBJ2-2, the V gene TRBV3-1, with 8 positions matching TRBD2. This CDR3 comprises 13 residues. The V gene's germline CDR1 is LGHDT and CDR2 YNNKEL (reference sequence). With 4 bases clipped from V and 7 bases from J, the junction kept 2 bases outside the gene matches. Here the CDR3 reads CASSPGTSGELFF. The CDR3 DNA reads TGTGCCAGCAGCCCCGGGACTAGCGGGGAGCTGTTTTTT.

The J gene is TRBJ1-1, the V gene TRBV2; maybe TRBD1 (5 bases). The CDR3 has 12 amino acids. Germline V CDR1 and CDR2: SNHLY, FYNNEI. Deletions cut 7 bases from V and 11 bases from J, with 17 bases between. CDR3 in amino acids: CASTTPQGVAFF. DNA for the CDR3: TGTGCCAGCACTACCCCTCAGGGAGTCGCTTTCTTT.

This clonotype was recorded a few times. The CDR3 is CASQPYDRNSGNTIYF. For the CDR3, the DNA is TGCGCCAGCCAACCCTATGACCGAAATTCTGGAAACACCATATATTTT. The rearrangement joins TRBV5-1 to TRBJ1-3; no clear D gene. Germline V lookup: CDR1 SGHRS, CDR2 YFSETQ. The ends were cut back, 7 bases at V and 1 base at J, with 18 bases in the middle. The CDR3 length is 16 residues.

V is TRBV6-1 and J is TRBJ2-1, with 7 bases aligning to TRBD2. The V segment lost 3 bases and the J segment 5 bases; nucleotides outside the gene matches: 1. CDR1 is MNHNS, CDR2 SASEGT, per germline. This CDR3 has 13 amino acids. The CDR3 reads CASSERGNNEQFF. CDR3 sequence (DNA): TGTGCCAGCAGTGAGCGGGGGAACAATGAGCAGTTCTTC.

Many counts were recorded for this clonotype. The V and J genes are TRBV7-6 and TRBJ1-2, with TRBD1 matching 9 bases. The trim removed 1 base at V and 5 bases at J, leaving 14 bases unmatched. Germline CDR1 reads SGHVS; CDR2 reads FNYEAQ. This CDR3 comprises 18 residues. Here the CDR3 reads CASSLGNFGTGNRYGYTF. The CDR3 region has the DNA TGTGCCAGCAGCTTAGGAAATTTCGGGACAGGGAACCGGTATGGCTACACCTTC. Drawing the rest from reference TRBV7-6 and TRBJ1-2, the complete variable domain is GAGVSQSPRYKVTKRGQDVALRCDPISGHVSLYWYRQALGQGPEFLTYFNYEAQQDKSGLPNDRFSAERPEGSISTLTIQRTEQRDSAMYRCASSLGNFGTGNRYGYTFGSGTRLTVV.

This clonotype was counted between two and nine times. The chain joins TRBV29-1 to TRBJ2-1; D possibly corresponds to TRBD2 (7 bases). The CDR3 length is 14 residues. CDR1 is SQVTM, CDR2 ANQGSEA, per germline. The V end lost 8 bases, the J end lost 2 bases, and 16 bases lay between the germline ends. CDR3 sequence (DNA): TGCAGCACGAAAGAGGGGGGGGCCTACAATGAGCAGTTCTTC. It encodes CSTKEGGAYNEQFF.

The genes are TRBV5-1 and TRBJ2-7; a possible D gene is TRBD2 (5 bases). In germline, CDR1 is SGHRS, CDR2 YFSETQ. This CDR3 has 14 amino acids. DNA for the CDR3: TGCGCCAGCAGCTTGGTAGTTAAACCACTCCCGGAGGTAGTC. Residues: CASSLVVKPLPEVV.